The rows below give T cell receptor beta chains drawn from one sample of a study of post-analysis software for immune sequencing data. Each CDR3 protein is one row after TCRdb ran MiXCR on the PCR reads. The sample contains a few hundred thousand distinct CDR3 sequences, under 55% of which appear only once. Sample: blood. The receptors were gathered from a girl between 5 and 17 years old with multiple sclerosis. The CDR3 runs from the conserved cysteine through the conserved F or W. D genes are given only for firm matches. Where a row states a size, it is once, few, many or the class of an expanded clone; other rows omit it.

clone_size	v_call	d_call	j_call	cdr3_aa	cdr3_nt
few	TRBV29-1	-	TRBJ2-1	CSVDRTGAYNEQFF	TGCAGCGTTGACCGGACGGGAGCCTACAATGAGCAGTTCTTC
-	TRBV29-1	TRBD2	TRBJ2-1	CSVTPRGAFEQFF	TGCAGCGTGACCCCGCGGGGGGCATTTGAGCAGTTCTTC
-	TRBV20-1	-	TRBJ2-1	CSATTGRTGFNEQFF	TGCAGTGCTACTACGGGGCGGACCGGTTTTAATGAGCAGTTCTTC
-	TRBV18	TRBD1	TRBJ1-6	CASSQATGTAYNSPLHF	TGTGCCAGCTCCCAAGCAACCGGGACAGCATATAATTCACCCCTCCACTTT
-	TRBV9	TRBD2	TRBJ2-3	CASSVASGRVADTQYF	TGTGCCAGCAGCGTAGCTAGCGGGAGGGTTGCAGATACGCAGTATTTT
few	TRBV27	TRBD1	TRBJ2-3	CASSSSTGGRTDTQYF	TGTGCCAGCAGTTCCTCGACAGGGGGTCGCACAGATACGCAGTATTTT
-	TRBV15	-	TRBJ2-3	CATSRQGSMADTQYF	TGTGCCACCAGCAGACAGGGCTCGATGGCAGATACGCAGTATTTT
-	TRBV25-1	-	TRBJ2-2	CASSDGPGFSTGELFF	TGTGCCAGCAGTGACGGGCCAGGGTTCAGCACCGGGGAGCTGTTTTTT
-	TRBV5-1	TRBD2	TRBJ2-7	CASSQTLAEESYEQYF	TGCGCCAGCAGCCAAACCCTAGCGGAGGAGTCCTACGAGCAGTACTTC
-	TRBV5-1	TRBD1	TRBJ2-5	CASSLEGQKQETQYF	TGCGCCAGCAGCTTGGAGGGACAGAAACAAGAGACCCAGTACTTC
-	TRBV7-8	-	TRBJ1-5	CASSHFPGGHGNQPQHF	TGTGCCAGCAGCCACTTCCCGGGAGGGCACGGCAATCAGCCCCAGCATTTT
few	TRBV28	TRBD2	TRBJ2-7	CASRRSGGEQYF	TGTGCCAGCAGGCGTAGCGGGGGCGAGCAGTACTTC
-	TRBV5-1	-	TRBJ2-3	CASSLGDSFPDTQYF	TGCGCCAGCAGCTTGGGGGACTCGTTTCCCGATACGCAGTATTTT
-	TRBV2	-	TRBJ2-7	CATTTTYEQYF	TGTGCCACCACGACAACTTACGAGCAGTACTTC
once	TRBV7-2	-	TRBJ1-5	CAGGASNQPQHF	TGTGCCGGAGGAGCAAGCAATCAGCCCCAGCATTTT
few	TRBV7-2	-	TRBJ1-2	CASSLARQGGGYTF	TGTGCCAGCAGCTTAGCGCGGCAGGGAGGCGGCTACACCTTC
-	TRBV19	-	TRBJ1-2	CASRGTEYGYTF	TGTGCCAGTAGGGGGACGGAATATGGCTACACCTTC
-	TRBV3-1	-	TRBJ2-4	CASSQRGSFVQYF	TGTGCCAGCAGCCAACGAGGATCCTTTGTGCAGTACTTC
few	TRBV28	TRBD2	TRBJ2-4	CASSSLAGIAKNIQYF	TGTGCCAGCAGTTCCTTAGCGGGGATAGCCAAAAACATTCAGTACTTC
-	TRBV20-1	TRBD2	TRBJ2-6	CSARQRGGSGANVLTF	TGCAGTGCCCGCCAACGCGGGGGCTCTGGGGCCAACGTCCTGACTTTC
-	TRBV25-1	-	TRBJ2-5	CASSESTYVGAQETQYF	TGTGCCAGCAGTGAATCGACGTACGTGGGGGCGCAGGAGACCCAGTACTTC
-	TRBV29-1	TRBD1	TRBJ1-2	CSVELPGGGYTF	TGCAGCGTTGAATTGCCAGGGGGTGGCTACACCTTC
-	TRBV6-1	-	TRBJ2-2	CASSENRAGELFF	TGTGCCAGCAGTGAAAATCGCGCCGGGGAGCTGTTTTTT
-	TRBV7-3	-	TRBJ2-6	CAGSLTNSGANVLTF	TGTGCCGGCAGCTTAACAAACTCTGGGGCCAACGTCCTGACTTTC
-	TRBV7-2	TRBD2	TRBJ2-1	CASSPRTSGAHFYNEQFF	TGTGCCAGCAGCCCCCGGACTAGCGGGGCTCATTTTTACAATGAGCAGTTCTTC
-	TRBV6-2/TRBV6-3	-	TRBJ2-1	CASSYGTSYNEQFF	TGTGCCAGCAGTTACGGGACATCCTACAATGAGCAGTTCTTC
few	TRBV29-1	-	TRBJ2-5	CSLRLEETQYF	TGCAGCCTAAGACTCGAAGAGACCCAGTACTTC
many	TRBV12-3/TRBV12-4	-	TRBJ1-2	CASSWTYGYTF	TGTGCCAGCAGTTGGACGTATGGCTACACCTTC
-	TRBV7-3	-	TRBJ2-5	CASSKPGRSTETQYF	TGTGCCAGCAGCAAACCGGGCCGTAGTACGGAGACCCAGTACTTC
-	TRBV20-1	-	TRBJ1-1	CSARRADSLPGAFF	TGCAGTGCTAGGAGGGCAGACAGTCTACCGGGTGCTTTCTTT
-	TRBV29-1	TRBD1	TRBJ1-2	CSVDLTGPHYGYTF	TGCAGCGTTGATTTGACAGGGCCCCACTATGGCTACACCTTC
-	TRBV29-1	TRBD2	TRBJ2-7	CSVEKGGYEQYF	TGCAGCGTTGAAAAGGGAGGGTACGAGCAGTACTTC
-	TRBV7-2	TRBD1	TRBJ1-2	CASSLGNRGGESYTF	TGTGCCAGCAGCTTAGGAAACAGGGGTGGGGAGAGCTACACCTTC
few	TRBV9	-	TRBJ2-1	CASSSGTDNEQFF	TGTGCCAGCAGCTCAGGCACCGACAATGAGCAGTTCTTC
-	TRBV6-5	TRBD1	TRBJ1-2	CASSYGIDPTGSYGYTF	TGTGCCAGCAGTTACGGGATAGACCCGACAGGGAGCTATGGCTACACCTTC
-	TRBV7-2	TRBD1	TRBJ2-4	CASSLFPGTGIRNIQYF	TGTGCCAGCAGCTTATTCCCCGGGACAGGAATTAGAAACATTCAGTACTTC
once	TRBV5-1	-	TRBJ2-3	CASSLDRLSTDTQYF	TGCGCCAGCAGCTTAGATAGACTCAGCACAGATACGCAGTATTTT
-	TRBV20-1	-	TRBJ2-7	CSAAPGIHEQYF	TGCAGTGCAGCCCCTGGGATCCACGAGCAGTACTTC
-	TRBV7-9	-	TRBJ1-2	CASSLMGKSYTF	TGTGCCAGCAGCTTAATGGGGAAAAGCTACACCTTC
-	TRBV27	-	TRBJ1-2	CASSLSIRVSAYGYTF	TGTGCCAGCAGTTTATCGATAAGGGTGTCAGCCTATGGCTACACCTTC
-	TRBV20-1	-	TRBJ2-1	CSAREWEAVWDEQFF	TGCAGTGCTAGAGAGTGGGAGGCCGTTTGGGATGAGCAGTTCTTC
-	TRBV20-1	TRBD1	TRBJ2-7	CSARDGDRPYEQYF	TGCAGTGCTAGAGATGGGGACAGGCCTTACGAGCAGTACTTC
few	TRBV28	-	TRBJ1-2	CASRRGRRNYGYTF	TGTGCCAGCAGGAGGGGTCGACGGAACTATGGCTACACCTTC
few	TRBV6-5	-	TRBJ1-5	CASSPRGGNQPQHF	TGTGCCAGCAGCCCTAGGGGGGGCAATCAGCCCCAGCATTTT
-	TRBV29-1	TRBD2	TRBJ2-6	CSVEEPWTSGSRGRAYGANVLTF	TGCAGCGTTGAAGAACCCTGGACTAGCGGGAGCCGTGGGAGGGCCTATGGGGCCAACGTCCTGACTTTC
few	TRBV5-1	TRBD1	TRBJ2-5	CASSLGQGPGEQYF	TGCGCCAGCAGCTTGGGACAGGGACCCGGAGAGCAGTACTTC
-	TRBV29-1	TRBD1	TRBJ2-1	CSASPGTGVENEQFF	TGCAGCGCATCCCCCGGGACAGGGGTTGAGAATGAGCAGTTCTTC
-	TRBV20-1	-	TRBJ2-1	CSAGRDGYNEQFF	TGCAGTGCTGGCCGGGACGGTTACAATGAGCAGTTCTTC
-	TRBV29-1	-	TRBJ1-1	CSVTQGGEAFF	TGCAGCGTTACGCAGGGCGGTGAAGCTTTCTTT
many	TRBV6-2/TRBV6-3	-	TRBJ2-7	CASRTSLYEQYF	TGTGCCAGCAGGACCAGTCTCTACGAGCAGTACTTC
few	TRBV5-1	TRBD1	TRBJ2-3	CASSRGQGADTQYF	TGCGCCAGCAGCAGAGGACAGGGAGCAGATACGCAGTATTTT
-	TRBV15	-	TRBJ2-1	CATSRGDNYEQFF	TGTGCCACCAGCCGGGGGGACAACTACGAGCAGTTCTTC
few	TRBV6-2/TRBV6-3	-	TRBJ1-1	CASSYRQGTNTEAFF	TGTGCCAGCAGTTATAGGCAGGGGACGAACACTGAAGCTTTCTTT
once	TRBV7-2	-	TRBJ2-1	CASSPSAQDGHMFF	TGTGCCAGCAGCCCATCTGCCCAGGATGGTCATATGTTCTTC
-	TRBV6-1	TRBD1	TRBJ1-5	CASNQQGARNNQPQHF	TGTGCCAGCAACCAACAGGGGGCGAGGAACAATCAGCCCCAGCATTTT